Listed below are T cell receptor beta chains from one sample, sequenced in a study of blood T cell repertoires in COVID-19. Generated by immunoSEQ multiplex PCR, the TCRdb table keeps only in-frame clones and is missing some. The sample consists of 160,000 or so clones, approximately 88% of them appearing once. What was sequenced was peripheral blood. Receptor source: a woman aged 45 to 65 with acute or convalescent COVID-19. Both conserved end residues are part of each CDR3. The D gene is left open where the match is weak. A clone size is listed for some rows: how often the clone was seen (once, few, many), or a class if it is expanded.

clone size,J gene,V gene,D gene,CDR3 DNA,CDR3 protein
.,TRBJ2-3,TRBV27,.,TGTGCCAGCAGTCCTAGGGACTTTGCGGATACGCAGTATTTT,CASSPRDFADTQYF
.,TRBJ2-1,TRBV11-2,.,TGTGCCAGCAGCTTAGGAGGGAGCCAATACAATGAGCAGTTCTTC,CASSLGGSQYNEQFF
once,TRBJ2-7,TRBV24-1,.,TGTGCCACCAGTGATAAGGGGGGCAGGGGGGACATGGGCGAGCAGTACTTC,CATSDKGGRGDMGEQYF
.,TRBJ1-1,TRBV12-3/TRBV12-4,.,TGTGCCAGCAGTCCCCGGCGGGGGGAAGCTTTCTTT,CASSPRRGEAFF
.,TRBJ2-1,TRBV7-5,.,TGTGTCAGAAGCTTACCCCCAGCGGGGGGTTCCCCCCCCTACAATGAGCAGTTCTTC,CVRSLPPAGGSPPYNEQFF
.,TRBJ1-5,TRBV11-2,TRBD1,TGTGCCAGCAGCTTCGGGGACAGCGCAGCGCAGCCCCAGCATTTT,CASSFGDSAAQPQHF
.,TRBJ1-6,TRBV5-6,.,TGTGCCAGCAGCCTTGGAACAGCATCAGATATCCACTTT,CASSLGTASDIHF
.,TRBJ1-2,TRBV19,TRBD1,TGTGCCAGTCTACAGGGGGTCGGTGGCTACACCTTC,CASLQGVGGYTF
.,TRBJ2-3,TRBV19,TRBD2,TGTGCCAGCGCGGTCCTAGCGGGAGATGGAGATACGCAGTATTTT,CASAVLAGDGDTQYF
.,TRBJ2-1,TRBV29-1,.,TGCAGCGTTGGTCTGGCCTCCAATGAGCAGTTCTTC,CSVGLASNEQFF
few,TRBJ1-1,TRBV5-4,.,TGTGCCAGCAGCGGGTCAACAGGGAACACTGAAGCTTTCTTT,CASSGSTGNTEAFF
.,TRBJ2-5,TRBV5-1,.,TGCGCCAGCGCTGTCGCGGATTGGGAGACCCAGTACTTC,CASAVADWETQYF
.,TRBJ1-2,TRBV27,TRBD1,TGTGCCAGCAGTTTAAGGGGGGGACAGGGCTATGGCTACACCTTC,CASSLRGGQGYGYTF
.,TRBJ2-7,TRBV7-3,TRBD2,TGTGCCAGCAGCTTGAGACTAGCCCATCCTCGGTACTTC,CASSLRLAHPRYF
.,TRBJ2-1,TRBV5-1,.,TGCGCCAGCAGCTTGAGCTCTAGTTACAATGAGCAGTTCTTC,CASSLSSSYNEQFF
.,TRBJ2-7,TRBV29-1,TRBD2,TGCAGCGTTCTAATCTTAGCGGGAGGTTTCTACGAGCAGTACTTC,CSVLILAGGFYEQYF
once,TRBJ1-1,TRBV20-1,.,TGCAGTGCTACCGGGGGACCTGAAGCTTTCTTT,CSATGGPEAFF
.,TRBJ1-2,TRBV19,.,TGTGCCACCACCCCCGAGACAGTAGGCTATGGCTACACCTTC,CATTPETVGYGYTF
.,TRBJ2-2,TRBV5-1,.,TGCGCCAGCAGCTTGGAGGCAGGGAACACCGGGGAGCTGTTTTTT,CASSLEAGNTGELFF
.,TRBJ2-3,TRBV9,TRBD1,TGTGCCAGCAGCCCCCGACAGGGGTCAGATACGCAGTATTTT,CASSPRQGSDTQYF
.,TRBJ1-1,TRBV15,TRBD1,TGTGCCACCAGCAGAGAAAGACAGGGAAAAGCTTTCTTT,CATSRERQGKAFF
once,TRBJ1-2,TRBV7-8,TRBD1,TGTGCCAGCAGGGGGGGACAGAGCCAAATCTACACCTTC,CASRGGQSQIYTF
.,TRBJ2-7,TRBV10-3,TRBD1,TGTGCCATAGGGACAGGGACCGAGCAGTACTTC,CAIGTGTEQYF